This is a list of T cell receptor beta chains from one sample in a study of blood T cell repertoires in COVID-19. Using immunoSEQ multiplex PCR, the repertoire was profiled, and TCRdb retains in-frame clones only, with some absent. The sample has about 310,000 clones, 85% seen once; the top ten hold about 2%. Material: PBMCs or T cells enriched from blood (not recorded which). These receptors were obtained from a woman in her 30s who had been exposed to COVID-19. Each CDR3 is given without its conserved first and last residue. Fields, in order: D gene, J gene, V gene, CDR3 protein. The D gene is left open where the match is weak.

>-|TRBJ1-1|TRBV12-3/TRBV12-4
ASRGGTEAF
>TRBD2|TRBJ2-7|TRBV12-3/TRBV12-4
ASSRTSVSEQY
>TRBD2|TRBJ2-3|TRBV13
ASSPSGGGTQY
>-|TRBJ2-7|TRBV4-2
ASSQEGGTEY
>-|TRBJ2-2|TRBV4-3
ASSQIQGTGELF
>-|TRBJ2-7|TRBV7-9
ASSLLEEGSYEQY
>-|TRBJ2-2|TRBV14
ASSQVGGISGELF
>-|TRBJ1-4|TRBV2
AGIREVNEKLF
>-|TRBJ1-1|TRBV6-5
ASSSGQLEAF
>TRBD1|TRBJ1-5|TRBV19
ASSAWDRGGSNQPQH
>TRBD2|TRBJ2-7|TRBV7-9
ASRKSAGGDEQY
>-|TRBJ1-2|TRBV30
AWSVGGGYT
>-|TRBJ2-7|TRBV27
ASSPTRQVYEQY
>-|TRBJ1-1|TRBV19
ASRADGWYTEAF
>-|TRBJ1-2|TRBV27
ASSFTPNYGYT
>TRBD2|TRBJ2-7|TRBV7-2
ASRLGTSFYEQY
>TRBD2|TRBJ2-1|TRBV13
ASSLRLAGNSEQF
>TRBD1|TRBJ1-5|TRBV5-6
ASSQRTGALPYSNQPQH
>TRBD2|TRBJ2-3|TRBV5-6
ASSPRLAGFSTDTQY
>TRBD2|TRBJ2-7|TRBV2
ASRREGEQY
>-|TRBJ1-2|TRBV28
ASSLPTVETYGYT
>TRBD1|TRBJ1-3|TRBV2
ASRADRGSGGNTIY
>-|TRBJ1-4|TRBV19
ASRPRENEKLF
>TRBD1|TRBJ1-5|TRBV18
ASSPLGQGNQPQH
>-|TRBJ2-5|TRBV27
ASSLSGIGETQY
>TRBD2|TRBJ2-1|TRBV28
ASSLGSSGNNEQF
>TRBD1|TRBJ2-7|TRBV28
ASSSPGQSSSYEQY
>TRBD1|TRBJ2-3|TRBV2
ASGPDRSTDTQY
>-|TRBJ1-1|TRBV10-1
ASSEQRGVGEAF
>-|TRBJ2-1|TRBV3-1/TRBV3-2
ASSQDGGSYNEQF
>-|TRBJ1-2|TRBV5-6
ASSQGMGYYGYT
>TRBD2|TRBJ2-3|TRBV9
ASSPSSGEYPDTQY
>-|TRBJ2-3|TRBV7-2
ASSLGRGADTQY
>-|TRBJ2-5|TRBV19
ASSGRVKETQY
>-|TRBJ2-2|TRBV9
ASSVESGPTGELF
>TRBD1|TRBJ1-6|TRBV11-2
ASSSIRGPNSPLH
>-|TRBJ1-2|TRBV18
ASSPNSRGGYT
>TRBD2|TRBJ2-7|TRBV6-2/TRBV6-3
ASSYPGGAYEQY
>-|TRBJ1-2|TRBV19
ASSTGRYGYT
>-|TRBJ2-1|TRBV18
ASSPLATANSNEQF
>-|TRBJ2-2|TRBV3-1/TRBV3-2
ASSPWGETAGELF
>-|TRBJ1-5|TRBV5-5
ASSPTGTTQPQH
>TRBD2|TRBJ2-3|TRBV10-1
ASSESATSIGTDTQY
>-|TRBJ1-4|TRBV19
ASTPGTTGVGEKLF
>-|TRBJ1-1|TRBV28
ASRISNRVGTEAF
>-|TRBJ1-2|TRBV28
ASSFELYGYT
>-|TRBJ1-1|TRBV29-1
SVSTNFAEAF
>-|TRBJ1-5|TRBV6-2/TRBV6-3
ASSWRVDQPQH
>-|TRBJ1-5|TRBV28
ASSRNQPQH
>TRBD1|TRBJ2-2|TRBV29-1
SVNRGSTGELF
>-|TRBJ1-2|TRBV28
ASSPGRTGGYT
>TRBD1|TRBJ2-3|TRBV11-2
ASSLVGAGGGTDTQY
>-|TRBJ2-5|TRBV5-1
ASSLVASERETQY
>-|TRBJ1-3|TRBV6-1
ASSAFSGDLLTDTIY